The 24 T cell receptor beta chains listed next were all sequenced from one sample in a study of T cell responses to AZD1222 COVID-19 vaccine. Clones were sequenced by immunoSEQ multiplex PCR, and TCRdb holds only the in-frame ones, with some missing. This sample yields 80,000 to 95,000 clones, of which roughly nine tenths are seen a single time; around 5% belongs to the top ten. Specimen: peripheral blood, collected on day 0 of AZD1222 vaccination. Receptors originate from an adult in good health.

V usage is TRBV3-1 (or the pseudogene TRBV3-2) and J usage is TRBJ1-6; D is unresolved. V shed 3 bases and J shed 8 bases, with 11 bases lying between them. This CDR3 has 14 residues. Per the germline V gene, CDR1 is LGHDT and CDR2 is YNNKEL (reference sequence). CDR3 sequence: CASSQAGPHSPLHF. CDR3 nucleotide sequence: TGTGCCAGCAGCCAGGCCGGGCCCCATTCACCCCTCCACTTT.

The table lists this clone with a count of one. This rearrangement joins TRBV27 to TRBJ1-5; D ambiguous. Trimming took 2 bases from V and 8 from J, leaving 13 bases between them. In germline, CDR1 is MNHEY, CDR2 SMNVEV (reference sequence). The CDR3 has 14 amino acids. DNA for the CDR3: TGTGCCAGCAGTTTAAATAGGGATAGTGAGCCCCAGCATTTT. Encoded protein: CASSLNRDSEPQHF.

The CDR3 region has the DNA TGTGCCAGCAGTTCGGGCACGAATCAGCCCCAGCATTTT. Encoded protein: CASSSGTNQPQHF. The genes are TRBV28 and TRBJ1-5; no clear D. The V gene's germline CDR1 is MDHEN and CDR2 SYDVKM. The length of the CDR3 is 13 residues. Trimming took 4 bases from V and 4 from J, leaving 8 bases between them.

This rearrangement joins TRBV7-9 to TRBJ2-5; maybe TRBD1 (6 bases). Per germline, CDR1 SEHNR and CDR2 FQNEAQ (reference sequence). This CDR3 is 14 amino acids long. V was clipped by 4 bases and J by 5 bases, with 14 bases between them. CDR3 protein: CASSSVQGPETQYF. The CDR3 nucleotides read TGTGCCAGCAGCTCGGTACAGGGTCCCGAGACCCAGTACTTC.

The chain recombines TRBV9 with TRBJ2-2, with 10 bases that match TRBD2. The CDR3 has 16 amino acids. Germline V gives CDR1 SGDLS, CDR2 YYNGEE. The J segment lost 4 bases and the V segment lost 6 bases, leaving 9 bases of the junction unmatched. The CDR3: CASNPAGGPGTGELFF. In nucleotides, the CDR3 is TGTGCCAGCAACCCAGCGGGAGGGCCGGGCACCGGGGAGCTGTTTTTT.

The chain joins TRBV5-1 to TRBJ2-1; D remains unclear. CDR1 SGHRS and CDR2 YFSETQ come from the germline V gene. CDR3 length equals 13 residues. V dropped 5 bases and J dropped 9 bases, with 15 bases sitting between them. The CDR3: CASSSQGSGEQFF. The CDR3 DNA follows: TGCGCCAGCAGTTCTCAAGGGTCGGGTGAGCAGTTCTTC.

This chain uses TRBV5-5 with TRBJ2-5; D perhaps matches TRBD2 (7 bases). The CDR3 length is 17 residues. Per germline, CDR1 SGHKS and CDR2 YYEKEE (reference sequence). V lost 0 bases and J lost 5, with 20 bases in between. As DNA, the CDR3 is TGTGCCAGCAGCTTGGAATCCCGGGGGGCCCTAGTTGAGACCCAGTACTTC. Its translation: CASSLESRGALVETQYF.

The chain recombines TRBV5-1 with TRBJ2-2; D is possibly TRBD2 (6 bases). CDR1 and CDR2 (germline): SGHRS, YFSETQ. V lost 1 base to trimming and J lost 3 bases, with 7 bases between them. The CDR3 runs to 14 residues. The CDR3 DNA follows: TGCGCCAGCAGCTTGTTAGCGGACACCGGGGAGCTGTTTTTT. It yields the protein CASSLLADTGELFF. Together with reference TRBV5-1 and TRBJ2-2, the CDR3 gives the full variable domain: KAGVTQTPRYLIKTRGQQVTLSCSPISGHRSVSWYQQTPGQGLQFLFEYFSETQRNKGNFPGRFSGRQFSNSRSEMNVSTLELGDSALYLCASSLLADTGELFFGEGSRLTVL.

The rearrangement joins TRBV28 to TRBJ2-5; D might be TRBD2 (5 bases). Germline-derived CDR1 and CDR2 are MDHEN and SYDVKM. The length of the CDR3 is 15 residues. The ends were cut back, 4 bases at V and 5 bases at J, with 17 bases in the middle. CDR3 bases: TGTGCCAGCAGTTGGGCTCGGGCTGGGAGCGAGACCCAGTACTTC. As protein: CASSWARAGSETQYF.

The gene calls are TRBV23-1 and TRBJ2-3; 7 positions agree with TRBD1. TRBV23-1 is filed as an ORF, its function uncertain. The CDR3 sequence is 14 residues long. The V and J ends lost 11 bases and 5 bases, in that order; junction bases with no gene match: 13. The CDR3 reads CAGHKTGSVDTQYF. DNA for the CDR3: TGCGCCGGCCATAAGACAGGGAGCGTAGATACGCAGTATTTT.

The genes are TRBV24-1 and TRBJ2-1; 9 bases map to TRBD2. Trimming took 4 bases from V and 7 from J; bases not matched to a gene: 16. Germline CDR1 reads KGHDR; CDR2 reads SFDVKD. This CDR3 contains 18 residues. DNA for the CDR3: TGTGCCACCAGTGACCCTAGTCCTAGCGGGGCCCGAAGAAATGAGCAGTTCTTC. Translating gives CATSDPSPSGARRNEQFF.

The gene calls are TRBV7-2 and TRBJ2-5, with D uncertain. Germline-derived CDR1 and CDR2 are SGHTA and FQGNSA. Between the trimmed V and J ends, which lost 5 bases and 5 bases, there was a span of 12 bases. CDR3 length equals 13 residues. CDR3 in DNA: TGTGCCAGCAGCATGGACCCGTCGGAGACCCAGTACTTC. The encoded protein is CASSMDPSETQYF.

The chain uses TRBV5-1 and TRBJ1-5; D is perhaps TRBD1 (6 bases). V lost 0 bases, J lost 5 bases, and 12 bases lay in between. The CDR3 is 15 residues long. CDR1 and CDR2 (germline): SGHRS, YFSETQ. The CDR3 DNA sequence: TGCGCCAGCAGCTTGGCGCCAGGGGTTGATCAGCCCCAGCATTTT. It codes for CASSLAPGVDQPQHF.

This clone appeared a single time. V is TRBV29-1 and J is TRBJ1-1; 8 positions match TRBD1. The ends lost 7 bases at V and 8 bases at J; junction bases unmatched: 9. Germline CDR1 reads SQVTM; CDR2 reads ANQGSEA. The CDR3 contains 12 residues. The CDR3 sequence: CSGGERTGEAFF. CDR3 nucleotide sequence: TGCAGCGGGGGTGAGAGGACAGGGGAAGCTTTCTTT.

CDR3 coding DNA: TGTGCCAGCAGCTTAACTGTCGGGGGCCATCAGCCCCAGCATTTT. Amino acid sequence: CASSLTVGGHQPQHF. This chain uses TRBV7-8 with TRBJ1-5, with D possibly TRBD1 on 6 matching bases. Trimming took off 2 bases at V and 5 bases at J, with 13 bases between the two ends. The CDR3 extends over 15 amino acids. Germline-derived CDR1 and CDR2 are SGHVS and FQNEAQ.

This chain uses TRBV2 with TRBJ2-2; D is ambiguous. V lost 3 bases and J 3 bases, leaving 5 bases between the germline ends. The V gene's germline CDR1 is SNHLY and CDR2 FYNNEI. This CDR3 has 13 residues. The DNA for the CDR3 is TGTGCCAGCAGTGACCTCCACACCGGGGAGCTGTTTTTT. It is translated as CASSDLHTGELFF.

This clone was seen once. This chain joins TRBV18 and TRBJ2-2; 7 nucleotides align to TRBD1. CDR1 and CDR2 from the germline V gene are KGHSH and LQKENI. CDR3 length equals 15 residues. Germline trimming cut 2 bases from V and 0 bases from J; bases unmatched to any gene: 0. The CDR3 DNA reads TGTGCCAGCTCACCAGGGACAGCGAACACCGGGGAGCTGTTTTTT. Its translation: CASSPGTANTGELFF. The variable domain in full, completed from reference TRBV18 and TRBJ2-2, reads NAGVMQNPRHLVRRRGQEARLRCSPMKGHSHVYWYRQLPEEGLKFMVYLQKENIIDESGMPKERFSAEFPKEGPSILRIQQVVRGDSAAYFCASSPGTANTGELFFGEGSRLTVL.

The chain combines TRBV19 with TRBJ2-5; 8 positions agree with TRBD1. Germline trimming cut 6 bases from V and 5 bases from J; bases unmatched to any gene: 5. Per germline, CDR1 LNHDA and CDR2 SQIVND (reference sequence). The CDR3 is 13 residues long. CDR3 DNA: TGTGCCAGTAGCCCGACAGGGGCGGAGACCCAGTACTTC. As protein: CASSPTGAETQYF.

V and J are TRBV9 and TRBJ2-1, with TRBD2 as a possible D gene (5 bases). Trimming left V 0 bases short and J 3 bases short, with 13 bases between. Germline V lookup: CDR1 SGDLS, CDR2 YYNGEE. CDR3 length: 16 residues. CDR3 nucleotide sequence: TGTGCCAGCAGCGTAGCTAGCCCGAATCACTACAATGAGCAGTTCTTC. Translated, it gives CASSVASPNHYNEQFF.

The chain has TRBV5-1 and TRBJ1-3; D might be TRBD1 (5 bases). The V gene's germline CDR1 is SGHRS and CDR2 YFSETQ. The CDR3 length is 15 residues. V lost 4 bases to trimming and J lost 0 bases, with 11 bases between them. The CDR3 reads CASSQTDSSGNTIYF. For the CDR3, the DNA is TGCGCCAGCAGCCAGACCGACAGCTCTGGAAACACCATATATTTT.

The V and J genes are TRBV27 and TRBJ1-3, with D unresolved. The CDR3 is made up of 15 amino acids. Trimming pared 0 bases from V and 2 bases from J, leaving 8 bases between. Germline V gene data show CDR1 as MNHEY and CDR2 as SMNVEV (reference sequence). CDR3 nucleotide sequence: TGTGCCAGCAGTTTATCCGGGTTGGCTGGAAACACCATATATTTT. It yields the protein CASSLSGLAGNTIYF.

The J gene is TRBJ2-5, the V gene TRBV6-5, with 10 bases lining up with TRBD2. The CDR3 covers 15 residues. Germline CDR1 MNHEY, CDR2 SVGAGI. Trimming at V came to 2 bases and at J to 5 bases, leaving 5 bases not matched to a gene. The CDR3 reads CASSYDPSGSETQYF. CDR3 DNA sequence: TGTGCCAGCAGTTACGACCCTAGCGGGAGTGAGACCCAGTACTTC.

The rearrangement uses TRBV11-2 and TRBJ2-2, with D tentatively TRBD1 (5 bases). CDR1 is SGHAT and CDR2 is FQNNGV in the germline V gene. V was cut by 2 bases and J by 5 bases, with 15 bases left in between. There are 16 residues in the CDR3. CDR3 sequence reads: CASSLRRAAGTGELFF. The CDR3 DNA is TGTGCCAGCAGCTTACGAAGGGCTGCAGGGACCGGGGAGCTGTTTTTT.

The rearrangement links TRBV5-4 to TRBJ2-5, with 7 bases matching TRBD1. CDR3 length: 15 amino acids. Looked up from germline, CDR1 is SGHNT and CDR2 is YYREEE (reference sequence). Trimming cost V 2 bases and J 5 bases; bases outside gene matches: 9. The CDR3 spells CASSLGLQGGETQYF. CDR3 coding DNA: TGTGCCAGCAGCTTAGGACTCCAAGGGGGCGAGACCCAGTACTTC.